One and the same sample provided the 4 T cell receptor beta chains below, sequenced in a study of T cell responses to AZD1222 COVID-19 vaccine. Produced via immunoSEQ multiplex PCR; TCRdb's table is partial and in-frame only. This table holds roughly 180,000 clones, 80% to 90% found once. This sample comprised peripheral blood, obtained on day 0 of MenACWY control vaccination. Every receptor here comes from an adult in good health.

The genes are TRBV3-1 (or the pseudogene TRBV3-2) and TRBJ2-7, with D maybe TRBD2 (6 bases). Germline values: CDR1 LGHDT, CDR2 YNNKEL (reference sequence). CDR3 length: 15 amino acids. V lost 3 bases and J 4 bases, leaving 16 bases between the germline ends. The CDR3 nucleotides are TGTGCCAGCAGCCAGGGCGGGACGGTGAGATACGAGCAGTACTTC. Encoded protein: CASSQGGTVRYEQYF.

The J gene is TRBJ2-7, the V gene TRBV28; TRBD1 is a possible D gene (5 bases). CDR3 size: 13 residues. The ends were cut back, 4 bases at V and 2 bases at J, with 9 bases in the middle. Germline loops: CDR1 MDHEN, CDR2 SYDVKM. The CDR3 spells CASSSATAYEQYF. The CDR3 nucleotides read TGTGCCAGCAGTTCCGCGACAGCCTACGAGCAGTACTTC.

This chain connects TRBV6-5 to TRBJ2-7, with 8 bases fitting TRBD2. Germline-derived CDR1 and CDR2 are MNHEY and SVGAGI. Trimming cost V 0 bases and J 3 bases; bases outside gene matches: 4. The CDR3 sequence is 15 residues long. As DNA, the CDR3 is TGTGCCAGCAGTTACTCGGGGCTAGCGGGCTACGAGCAGTACTTC. Protein product: CASSYSGLAGYEQYF.

This clone was seen just once. This rearrangement joins TRBV28 to TRBJ2-7; the match to TRBD1 covers 7 bases. The germline V gene has CDR1 MDHEN and CDR2 SYDVKM. Trimming at V came to 6 bases and at J to 0 bases, leaving 11 bases not matched to a gene. The CDR3 covers 16 residues. For the CDR3, the DNA is TGTGCCAGCAGCCTTACAGGGGCGACAAGCTCCTACGAGCAGTACTTC. Translating gives CASSLTGATSSYEQYF.